This T cell receptor (beta chain) was retrieved from a study of OX40 agonist ivuxolimab in advanced cancers. As for the study in general: Partial responses occurred in Three dose-escalation patients, one with hepatocellular carcinoma and two with cutaneous melanoma.

Concerning this clone: The antigen is undetermined.

Method: immunoSEQ multiplex PCR; TCRdb's copy keeps in-frame clones and lacks some. Of fewer than 55,000 clones listed, roughly 77% are singletons. Study results and limitations: Averaged across samples, CD8+ T cells carried more expanded clones than CD4+ did. At 0.1-3.0 mg/kg, partial responders had clonal expansion among the lowest observed.

V dropped 5 bases and J dropped 1 base, with 12 bases sitting between them. The CDR3 loop spans 14 amino acids. The germline V gene encodes CDR1 MNHEY and CDR2 SVGAGI. The J gene is TRBJ2-7, the V gene TRBV6-5; D gene uncertain. This TCR was sampled from an adult with an advanced solid tumor such as melanoma, head and neck, liver or kidney cancer. The specimen was CD4+ or CD8+ T cells sorted from blood, collected in a trial of the OX40 agonist ivuxolimab. CDR3 sequence: CASSARQISYEQYF. CDR3 nucleotides: TGTGCCAGCAGTGCCCGGCAGATATCCTACGAGCAGTACTTC.